The clone carrying this TCR beta chain was seen at least ten times. This record comes from a study of regulatory T cells in long-lasting Graves disease. The CDR3 sequence is 16 residues long. Trimming cost V 6 bases and J 3 bases, with 24 bases left between them. Germline CDR1 DFQATT, CDR2 SNEGSKA (reference sequence). Indicated time point: newly diagnosed GD, antithyroid drugs for less than 3 months. With RNA extracted from PBMCs as input, the TCR library was made. An endocrinology department in Xi'an, China, recruited the patients. CDR3-region Arm-PCR and iRepertoire HTBI primers produced the TCR beta libraries. MiXCR, applied by TCRdb to the multiplex PCR reads, yields one record per CDR3 protein. The sample contains a few hundred thousand distinct CDR3 sequences, approximately 12% of which appear only once. These records were also assigned to another study, of T cells in Graves' hyperthyroidism and ophthalmopathy.

The receptor comes from a woman under 30 with Graves disease. This sequence joins TRBV20-1 and TRBJ2-7; D assignment may be TRBD1 or TRBD2 (5 bases each). Material: peripheral blood mononuclear cells (PBMCs), obtained at new diagnosis, from a patient treated with antithyroid drugs. The CDR3 region is CSASGRTSFSSYEQYF. DNA of the CDR3: TGCAGTGCCTCGGGACGGACGAGCTTTTCTAGCTACGAGCAGTACTTC.